This T cell receptor beta chain appears in the sequencing data of a study of shared clonotypes between healthy human individuals. Regarding the study as a whole: Clonotype sharing across a handful of donors was observed for roughly 5% of naive CD4 clonotypes.

Points on this clone: Its target is not known.

Naive CD8 populations comprised CD45RO-negative cells positively selected for CCR7, excluding terminally differentiated effector memory CD45RA+ cells. The CDR3 spans 13 residues. Looked up from germline, CDR1 is LNHDA and CDR2 is SQIVND (reference sequence). Between the trimmed V and J ends, which lost 4 bases and 5 bases, there was a span of 9 bases. Generated by immunoSEQ multiplex PCR, the TCRdb table keeps only in-frame clones and is missing some. The sample carries about 750,000 clones, nearly 95% recorded once. The gene calls are TRBV19 and TRBJ2-1, with D unclear. Sequenced input: naive CD8+ T cells sorted from blood. This TCR derives from a man aged 25 to 45 in good health. The CDR3, as DNA: TGTGCCAGTAGTACGGGCGATCACAATGAGCAGTTCTTC. This codes for CASSTGDHNEQFF.